Following are 10 T cell receptor beta chains from one sample sequenced in a study of blood T cell repertoires in COVID-19. Only in-frame clones appear in the TCRdb table, and some are missing; sequencing was by immunoSEQ multiplex PCR. The sample shows approximately 490,000 clones, roughly 87% of them seen only once. Sequenced input: PBMCs or T cells enriched from blood (not recorded which). The receptors here all came from a woman aged 18-29 years who had recovered from COVID-19.

The chain recombines TRBV19 with TRBJ1-1, with D uncertain. This CDR3 is built from 14 residues. Per the germline V gene, CDR1 is LNHDA and CDR2 is SQIVND (reference sequence). V lost 3 bases and J lost 1, with 9 bases in between. CDR3 bases: TGTGCCAGTAGTATGTCCCCAGGGAACACTGAAGCTTTCTTT. It codes for CASSMSPGNTEAFF. The whole variable domain, remainder taken from reference TRBV19 and TRBJ1-1, is DGGITQSPKYLFRKEGQNVTLSCEQNLNHDAMYWYRQDPGQGLRLIYYSQIVNDFQKGDIAEGYSVSREKKESFPLTVTSAQKNPTAFYLCASSMSPGNTEAFFGQGTRLTVV.

This sequence joins TRBV5-1 and TRBJ1-6; TRBD1 agrees at 7 bases. CDR1 and CDR2 (germline): SGHRS, YFSETQ. J was trimmed by 5 bases and V by 0 bases; bases with no gene match: 2. This CDR3 has 15 residues. The CDR3 sequence: CASSLDRGNNSPLHF. The CDR3 DNA is TGCGCCAGCAGCTTGGACAGGGGTAATAATTCACCCCTCCACTTT.

The chain combines TRBV2 with TRBJ2-3, with 11 bases matching TRBD2. With 4 bases clipped from V and 6 bases from J, the junction kept 6 bases outside the gene matches. The CDR3 has 15 amino acids. Germline V gives CDR1 SNHLY, CDR2 FYNNEI. In DNA, the CDR3 is TGTGCCAGCAGTGTCCGAGCTAGCGGGGGGGATACGCAGTATTTT. Protein sequence: CASSVRASGGDTQYF.

The V call is TRBV5-6, the J call TRBJ2-1; no clear D gene. Trimming cost V 3 bases and J 0 bases, with 10 bases left between them. This CDR3 comprises 15 residues. The germline V gene encodes CDR1 SGHDT and CDR2 YYEEEE. CDR3: CASSSALSSYNEQFF. CDR3 nucleotides: TGTGCCAGCAGCTCCGCATTGAGCTCCTACAATGAGCAGTTCTTC.

A few counts support this clone. Other DNA sequences in this specimen translate into the identical CDR3. The chain uses TRBV5-1 and TRBJ1-1; 7 bases align to TRBD1. Trimming cost V 5 bases and J 0 bases; bases outside gene matches: 1. Germline CDR1 and CDR2: SGHRS and YFSETQ. The CDR3 sequence is 13 residues long. The CDR3 nucleotides are TGCGCCAGCAGACAGGGGTTGAACACTGAAGCTTTCTTT. It is translated as CASRQGLNTEAFF.

The V gene is TRBV7-3, the J gene TRBJ2-1; D is unresolved. With 2 bases removed from V and 7 bases from J, the gap between germline ends came to 9 bases. The CDR3 has 13 amino acids. Germline V lookup: CDR1 SGHTA, CDR2 FQGTGA. The CDR3 loop is CASSLLQFNEQFF. The CDR3 nucleotides are TGTGCCAGCAGCTTATTACAGTTTAATGAGCAGTTCTTC.

The chain carries TRBV11-2 and TRBJ2-3; 8 bases match TRBD2. There are 14 residues in the CDR3. The junction had 7 bases not matched to a gene; V was cut back by 2 bases and J by 9 bases. Germline V gene lookup returns CDR1 SGHAT and CDR2 FQNNGV. The CDR3 protein is CASSLSGGPGTQYF. DNA of the CDR3: TGTGCCAGCAGCTTAAGCGGGGGCCCCGGGACGCAGTATTTT.

V and J are TRBV5-8 and TRBJ1-5; 9 nucleotides align to TRBD1. This CDR3 is built from 18 residues. Germline V gene lookup returns CDR1 SGHTS and CDR2 YDEGEE. The ends lost 2 bases at V and 2 bases at J; junction bases unmatched: 11. The CDR3 loop reads CASSFRDRVYERNQPQHF. The CDR3 DNA follows: TGTGCCAGCAGCTTCCGGGACAGGGTCTATGAACGCAATCAGCCCCAGCATTTT.

J is TRBJ1-1 and V is TRBV27, with D possibly matching TRBD1 (5 bases). V was cut by 5 bases and J by 0 bases, with 16 bases left in between. There are 16 residues in the CDR3. The V gene's germline CDR1 is MNHEY and CDR2 SMNVEV (reference sequence). The CDR3 DNA reads TGTGCCAGCAGTCCCACGTTAGGGGCGGTGAACACTGAAGCTTTCTTT. Translated, it gives CASSPTLGAVNTEAFF.

CDR3 coding DNA: TGTGCCAGCAGGCACCGGGCTGAAGCTTTCTTT. Its translation is CASRHRAEAFF. The chain couples TRBV6-5 to TRBJ1-1; D ambiguous. The germline CDR1 and CDR2 sequences are MNHEY and SVGAGI. Trimming stripped 6 bases from V and 6 bases from J, with 8 bases between. The CDR3 contains 11 residues.